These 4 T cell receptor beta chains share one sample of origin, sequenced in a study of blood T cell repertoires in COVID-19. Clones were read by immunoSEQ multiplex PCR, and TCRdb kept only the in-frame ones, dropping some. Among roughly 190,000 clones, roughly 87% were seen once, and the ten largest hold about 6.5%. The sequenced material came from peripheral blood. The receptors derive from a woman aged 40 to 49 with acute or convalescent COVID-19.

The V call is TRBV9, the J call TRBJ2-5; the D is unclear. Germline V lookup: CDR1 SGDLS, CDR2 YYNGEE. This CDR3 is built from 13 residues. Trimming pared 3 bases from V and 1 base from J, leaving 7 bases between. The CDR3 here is CASSGASQETQYF. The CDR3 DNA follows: TGTGCCAGCAGCGGGGCAAGCCAAGAGACCCAGTACTTC.

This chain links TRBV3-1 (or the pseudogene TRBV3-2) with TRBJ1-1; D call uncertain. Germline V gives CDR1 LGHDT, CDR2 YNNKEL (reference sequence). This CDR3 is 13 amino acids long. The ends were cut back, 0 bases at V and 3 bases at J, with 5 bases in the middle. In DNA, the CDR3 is TGTGCCAGCAGCCAAGATCACTACACTGAAGCTTTCTTT. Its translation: CASSQDHYTEAFF.

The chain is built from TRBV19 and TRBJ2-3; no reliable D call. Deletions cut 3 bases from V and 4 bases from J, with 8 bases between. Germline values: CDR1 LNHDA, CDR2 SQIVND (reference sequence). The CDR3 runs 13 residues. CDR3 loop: CASSIATADTQYF. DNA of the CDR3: TGTGCCAGTAGTATCGCTACGGCAGATACGCAGTATTTT.

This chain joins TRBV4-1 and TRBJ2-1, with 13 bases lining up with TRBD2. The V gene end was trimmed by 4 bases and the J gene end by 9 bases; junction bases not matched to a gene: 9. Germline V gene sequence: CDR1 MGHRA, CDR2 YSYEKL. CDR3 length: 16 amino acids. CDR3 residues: CASSPTTSGRLTEQFF. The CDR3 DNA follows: TGCGCCAGCAGCCCGACGACTAGCGGGAGGCTAACTGAGCAGTTCTTC.